This T cell receptor (beta chain) was identified in a study of regulatory T cells in long-lasting Graves disease. Study observations and caveats: Persistent patients shared more public clonotypes (2,741) than new patients (about 1,000).

The time point is: newly diagnosed GD, antithyroid drugs for less than 3 months. The TCR library used RNA extracted from PBMCs. The ends lost 6 bases at V and 0 bases at J; junction bases unmatched: 3. The CDR3 loop spans 16 amino acids. On this clonotype itself: Antigen specificity is unknown.

In building TCR beta libraries, iRepertoire HTBI primers were used together with Arm-PCR of CDR3 regions. TCRdb reprocessed the multiplex PCR reads via MiXCR and lists one record per CDR3 protein. This sample has more than 350,000 distinct CDR3 sequences, with about 15% found just once. The sample also formed part of further work on T cells in Graves' hyperthyroidism and ophthalmopathy. That report notes: In simple terms, a model built on 13 V-J features told ophthalmopathy apart from stable hyperthyroidism.

The V call is TRBV12-3 or TRBV12-4, the J call TRBJ1-6, with 9 bases identical to TRBD1. This receptor was taken from a woman aged 30 to 39 with Graves disease. Sequencing was performed on peripheral blood mononuclear cells (PBMCs), taken at new diagnosis, from a patient treated with antithyroid drugs. CDR3 protein: CASRRTGDSYNSPLHF. The CDR3 nucleotides are TGTGCCAGCAGGCGGACAGGGGACTCCTATAATTCACCCCTCCACTTT.